The subject of this entry is one T cell receptor beta chain. Its antigen remains unidentified. At one of its ends the junction is not consistent with the germline gene, which may arise from a read error. From the reads, TCRdb called clonotypes with MiXCR, one entry per CDR3 protein. Here the sample spans roughly 500,000 distinct CDR3 sequences, 33% being singletons. These data originate in a study of T cell repertoires in cytomegalovirus infection. Looking at the study overall: Indicated by public TCR beta signatures were CMV infection and matching HLA type. The study, taken as a whole, reports: Ex vivo, HLA-C-restricted CMV-specific TCR beta clonotypes prevailed over the rest of the response.

This CDR3 has 15 amino acids. Germline lookup yields CDR1 SGHTA and CDR2 FQGNSA. Sequences were derived from cultured PBMCs, sampled from culture after CMV antigen stimulation. The chain carries TRBV7-2 and TRBJ2-7, with 8 nucleotides matching TRBD2. This TCR was sampled from a human donor in good health (CMV status not recorded). Some clones in this sample may be carry-over from other donors' samples. CDR3 sequence reads: CASSPPAGGLGEQHF. The CDR3 DNA reads TGTGCCAGCAGCCCCCCGGCGGGAGGATTGGGGGAGCAGCACTTC.